The subject of this entry is one T cell receptor beta chain. The antigen this receptor binds is unknown. Base qualities are not recorded, but no much larger clone differs from it by a single base. TCRbeta CDR3 regions were amplified from genomic DNA using the immunoSEQ Assay, a bias-controlled multiplex PCR. The study's own analysis went as follows. Nucleated cell counts per sample were estimated from amplification of reference gene primers within the assay. To quantify the absolute abundance of each unique TCRbeta CDR3 rearrangement, sequence reads were collapsed and filtered. For each sample, productive Simpson clonality was calculated by taking the square root of Simpson's diversity index across productive rearrangements. As stored in TCRdb, this immuneACCESS dataset retains in-frame rearrangements with V and J assigned. A fraction of the clones does not appear; measured against another copy, unresolved V genes explain less than half of the discrepancy, and the remainder lacks a known reason. V, J and clone size derive from that table, while D and trimming were established from the DNA sequence. The sample has roughly 570,000 clones on record, roughly 91% of them singletons. 7.5% to 9.5% of the sample belongs to the ten largest clones.

At one collaborating source in Seattle, patients were enrolled during active infection and were followed longitudinally through the course of disease. The collaborating institutions used their own protocols to collect whole blood in K2EDTA tubes. For TCRbeta analysis, collaborators shipped samples as frozen whole blood, isolated PBMCs, or DNA extracted from either of those sample types. The data are from a study of blood T cell repertoires in COVID-19 (TCRdb year 2020). Background on the whole study: Samples covering the acute and convalescent phases of COVID-19 were provided by collaborators in the United States, Italy and Spain. Samples came from the ongoing ImmuneRACE study (first 160 participants) plus 1,254 subjects from 6 global collaborators. Where available, HLA class I and class II types were obtained from metadata supplied by the sample provider rather than from assay-based typing. The repertoires were released in a freely available public database meant as a resource for research on the immune response to SARS-CoV-2. A de-identified subject ID, COVID-19 status, age in years and sex were almost always included in the sample metadata. The dataset comprised deeply sampled blood TCRbeta repertoires from subjects exposed to, actively infected with, or recovered from COVID-19. The material from the prospective study consisted of cDNA or gDNA derived from T cells, B-cell-depleted T cells, or PBMCs. Summary of the overall study and its limitations: The quantity of clinical and demographic metadata differed by source and by participant and was supplied without curation.

The CDR3 sequence holds 12 residues, the cysteine and phenylalanine included. The sequence is cut down to CDR3 DNA, 36 bases in frame from base 1. Trimming takes 9 bases from V and 2 bases from J, and the germline ends sit 9 bases apart. CDR1 and CDR2, per the germline V gene, are KGHDR and SFDVKD. The sample comprised peripheral blood. The chain joins TRBV24-1 to TRBJ1-2, with a weak D call of TRBD1 (6 bases match). The sequence was collected from a woman aged 50 to 65 with COVID-19, enrolled during active disease. The CDR3 reads CATQQGNYGYTF. The base sequence is TGTGCCACCCAACAGGGAAACTATGGCTACACCTTC.